These 15 T cell receptor beta chains were all obtained from the same sample, sequenced in a study of vaccination effects on CD4 cells after COVID-19. Scientists isolated CD4+ T cells after a roughly 9-day culture period ended. Their target antigens are unknown. The method was immunoSEQ multiplex PCR; TCRdb's version includes in-frame clones alone and lacks a portion of them. The profile shows 30,000 or so clones, approximately 60% of them singletons. The source material was CD4+ T cells from PBMCs cultured without peptide, sampled before COVID-19 vaccination. The receptors originated from a human donor who received a COVID-19 vaccine.

V is TRBV12-3 or TRBV12-4 and J is TRBJ2-3; possibly TRBD1 or TRBD2 for D (6 bases each). The CDR3 totals 12 residues. V was pared by 8 bases and J by 5 bases, with 11 bases between. CDR3: CASGGTIDTQYF. DNA of the CDR3: TGTGCCAGCGGGGGGACAATAGATACGCAGTATTTT.

This chain connects TRBV19 to TRBJ1-4; D is unclear. V shed 5 bases and J shed 0 bases, with 13 bases lying between them. The CDR3 has 16 amino acids. CDR1 is LNHDA and CDR2 is SQIVND in the germline V gene (reference sequence). The CDR3, as DNA: TGTGCCAGTAGTGAATACACCGTGACAACTAATGAAAAACTGTTTTTT. Amino acid sequence: CASSEYTVTTNEKLFF.

The chain uses TRBV11-1 and TRBJ2-3; D unclear. The germline V and J ends were trimmed by 5 bases and 0 bases, with 6 bases remaining between them. The CDR3 runs to 13 residues. Germline assignment: CDR1 SGHAT and CDR2 FQDESV (reference sequence). DNA of the CDR3: TGTGCCAGCAGCCCCTATAGCACAGATACGCAGTATTTT. Its protein product is CASSPYSTDTQYF.

This clone has more than one count but fewer than ten. The chain employs TRBV5-6 and TRBJ2-2; D gene ambiguous. V was shortened by 1 base and J by 5 bases, with 12 bases between the two germline ends. This CDR3 is built from 15 residues. Germline values: CDR1 SGHDT, CDR2 YYEEEE. The CDR3 DNA reads TGTGCCAGCAGCTTGCAGTATTTTAGTACCGGGGAGCTGTTTTTT. Its translation: CASSLQYFSTGELFF. Looking up the rest from reference TRBV5-6 and TRBJ2-2 gives the full variable domain: DAGVTQSPTHLIKTRGQQVTLRCSPKSGHDTVSWYQQALGQGPQFIFQYYEEEERQRGNFPDRFSGHQFPNYSSELNVNALLLGDSALYLCASSLQYFSTGELFFGEGSRLTVL.

The chain joins TRBV7-9 to TRBJ2-3; 7 bases agree with TRBD1. This CDR3 spans 14 amino acids. After removal of 5 bases from V and 2 bases from J, the junction contained 4 bases not matched to a gene. The germline CDR1 and CDR2 sequences are SEHNR and FQNEAQ (reference sequence). DNA for the CDR3: TGTGCCAGCAGCAGAGGGACAGTCACAGATACGCAGTATTTT. This sequence encodes CASSRGTVTDTQYF. Full variable domain (rest looked up from reference TRBV7-9 and TRBJ2-3): DTGVSQNPRHKITKRGQNVTFRCDPISEHNRLYWYRQTLGQGPEFLTYFQNEAQLEKSRLLSDRFSAERPKGSFSTLEIQRTEQGDSAMYLCASSRGTVTDTQYFGPGTRLTVL.

This clone was seen only a few times. The chain is built from TRBV19 and TRBJ2-1, with 11 nucleotides matching TRBD2. Germline lookup yields CDR1 LNHDA and CDR2 SQIVND (reference sequence). J was trimmed by 10 bases and V by 6 bases; bases with no gene match: 11. There are 15 residues in the CDR3. CDR3 loop: CASSDPGLAGREQFF. The CDR3, as DNA: TGTGCCAGTAGCGACCCCGGACTAGCGGGCCGGGAGCAGTTCTTC.

The chain carries TRBV3-1 (or the pseudogene TRBV3-2) and TRBJ1-6; no clear D. Trimming pared 4 bases from V and 3 bases from J, leaving 10 bases between. The CDR3 is made up of 15 amino acids. The V gene's germline CDR1 is LGHDT and CDR2 YNNKEL (reference sequence). The CDR3 sequence: CASSLLAVYNSPLHF. CDR3 sequence (DNA): TGTGCCAGCAGCCTGTTGGCAGTCTATAATTCACCCCTCCACTTT.

This clone was counted a few times. The chain is built from TRBV3-1 (or the pseudogene TRBV3-2) and TRBJ1-3, with TRBD1 matching 9 bases. CDR1 is LGHDT and CDR2 is YNNKEL in the germline V gene (reference sequence). V lost 1 base and J lost 4; bases outside the gene matches: 5. The CDR3 is 16 residues long. CDR3 nucleotide sequence: TGTGCCAGCAGCCAAGGGACAGGGGTGTACGGAAACACCATATATTTT. Protein product: CASSQGTGVYGNTIYF.

This clone was seen only a few times. This chain links TRBV6-1 with TRBJ1-2, with 7 positions matching TRBD1. The V gene's germline CDR1 is MNHNS and CDR2 SASEGT. The CDR3 is 14 residues long. V was pared by 2 bases and J by 7 bases, with 7 bases of the junction left unmatched. The CDR3 DNA sequence: TGTGCCAGCAGTGAAATAGCAGACAGGGCTGGCTACACCTTC. Its translation is CASSEIADRAGYTF.

V and J are TRBV2 and TRBJ2-5, with a possible D match to TRBD1 (5 bases). There are 15 residues in the CDR3. V lost 6 bases to trimming and J lost 5 bases, with 19 bases between them. The germline CDR1 and CDR2 sequences are SNHLY and FYNNEI. The CDR3 DNA sequence: TGTGCCAGCAGGGCCCGCCAGGCAGGGCGGGAGACCCAGTACTTC. This gives the protein CASRARQAGRETQYF.

This clone was seen only a few times. The chain combines TRBV19 with TRBJ2-1; TRBD2 matches 15 bases. The CDR3 has 17 residues. The germline gives CDR1 LNHDA, CDR2 SQIVND (reference sequence). The V gene end was trimmed by 9 bases and the J gene end by 9 bases; junction bases not matched to a gene: 15. As DNA, the CDR3 is TGTGCCAGCTCGGGACTAGCGGGAGGTTTAAACGGGGGTGAGCAGTTCTTC. Protein sequence: CASSGLAGGLNGGEQFF.

The genes are TRBV19 and TRBJ2-5; D perhaps matches TRBD1 (7 bases). The CDR3 runs to 16 residues. Trimming removed 7 bases from V and 4 bases from J, with 22 bases in between. Germline values: CDR1 LNHDA, CDR2 SQIVND (reference sequence). The chain's CDR3 is CASKSGGGHWGETQYF. DNA for the CDR3: TGTGCCAGTAAATCAGGGGGAGGACACTGGGGAGAGACCCAGTACTTC.

The chain has TRBV27 and TRBJ1-2; 9 nucleotides agree with TRBD1. V lost 5 bases and J lost 6; bases outside the gene matches: 4. Germline values: CDR1 MNHEY, CDR2 SMNVEV (reference sequence). CDR3 length: 13 amino acids. The CDR3 sequence: CASSRWTGDGYTF. As DNA, the CDR3 is TGTGCCAGCAGTCGGTGGACAGGGGATGGCTACACCTTC.

This clone has a handful of counts. This chain uses TRBV2 with TRBJ2-2; no definite D call. V lost 6 bases and J 1 base, leaving 9 bases between the germline ends. This CDR3 region has 14 residues. CDR1 is SNHLY and CDR2 is FYNNEI in the germline V gene. The CDR3 region is CASRIDGNTGELFF. The CDR3, as DNA: TGTGCCAGCAGGATAGACGGGAACACCGGGGAGCTGTTTTTT.

CDR3 sequence reads: CASGPEWSPRETQYF. The CDR3 nucleotides are TGCGCCAGCGGCCCGGAGTGGTCCCCGAGAGAGACCCAGTACTTC. The rearrangement joins TRBV4-1 to TRBJ2-5, with D hard to call. V lost 8 bases and J 4 bases, leaving 20 bases between the germline ends. Germline CDR1 is MGHRA and CDR2 is YSYEKL. The CDR3 consists of 15 residues.